This record covers a single T cell receptor beta chain. The data were taken from a study of blood T cell repertoires in COVID-19. CDR1 is MDHEN and CDR2 is SYDVKM in the germline V gene. Trimming removed 7 bases from V and 0 bases from J, with 12 bases in between. The CDR3 loop spans 14 amino acids. Per the original methods: Amplification of reference gene primers was used by the study to estimate nucleated cell counts. Assay used: immunoSEQ multiplex PCR; TCRdb lists only in-frame clones, some missing. V and J calls and clone size follow that table, whereas D and trimming were derived from the DNA. The sample comprises just under 350,000 clones, about 88% of which are singletons, and 6% to 8.5% rests with the top ten.

Sequencing was done on a sample of peripheral blood. This sequence joins TRBV28 and TRBJ1-2; D remains unclear. The TCR comes from an older woman with COVID-19, enrolled during active disease. Here the CDR3 reads CASTPGDPNYGYTF. DNA of the CDR3: TGTGCCAGCACTCCCGGGGATCCTAACTATGGCTACACCTTC.